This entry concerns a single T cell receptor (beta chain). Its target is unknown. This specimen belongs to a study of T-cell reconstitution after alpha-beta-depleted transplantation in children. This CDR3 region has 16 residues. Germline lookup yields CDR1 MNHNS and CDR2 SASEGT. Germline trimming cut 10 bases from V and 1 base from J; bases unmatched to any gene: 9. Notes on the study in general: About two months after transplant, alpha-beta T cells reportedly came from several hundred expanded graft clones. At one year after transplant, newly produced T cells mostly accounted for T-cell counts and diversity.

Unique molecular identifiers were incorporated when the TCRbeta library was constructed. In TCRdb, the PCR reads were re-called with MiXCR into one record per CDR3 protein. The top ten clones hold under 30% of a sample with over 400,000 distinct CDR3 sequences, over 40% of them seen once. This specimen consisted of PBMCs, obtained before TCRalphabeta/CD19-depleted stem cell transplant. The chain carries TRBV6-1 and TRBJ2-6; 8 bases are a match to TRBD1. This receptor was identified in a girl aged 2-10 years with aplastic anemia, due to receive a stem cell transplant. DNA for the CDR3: TGTGCCATCTCCAGGGGGCCACATTCTGGGGCCAACGTCCTGACTTTC. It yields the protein CAISRGPHSGANVLTF.